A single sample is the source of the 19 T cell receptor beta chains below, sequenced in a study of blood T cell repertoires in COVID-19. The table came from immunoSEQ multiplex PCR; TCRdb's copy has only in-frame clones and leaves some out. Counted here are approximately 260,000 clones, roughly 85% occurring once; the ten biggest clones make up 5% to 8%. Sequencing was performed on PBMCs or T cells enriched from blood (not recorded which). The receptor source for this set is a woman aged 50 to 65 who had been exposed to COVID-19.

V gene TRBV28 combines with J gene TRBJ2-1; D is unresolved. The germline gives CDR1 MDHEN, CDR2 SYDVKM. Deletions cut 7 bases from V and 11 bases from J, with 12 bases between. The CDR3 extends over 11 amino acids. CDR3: CASISGSQQFF. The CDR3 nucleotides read TGTGCCAGCATTTCAGGCAGTCAGCAGTTCTTC.

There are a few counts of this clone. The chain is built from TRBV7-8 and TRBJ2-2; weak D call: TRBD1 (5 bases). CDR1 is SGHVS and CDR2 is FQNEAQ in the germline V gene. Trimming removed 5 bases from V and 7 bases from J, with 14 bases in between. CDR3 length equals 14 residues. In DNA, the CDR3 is TGTGCCAGCAGCGGTGACAGAGGTGGCGGGGAGCTGTTTTTT. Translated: CASSGDRGGGELFF. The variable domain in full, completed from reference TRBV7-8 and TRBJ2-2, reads GAGVSQSPRYKVAKRGQDVALRCDPISGHVSLFWYQQALGQGPEFLTYFQNEAQLDKSGLPSDRFFAERPEGSVSTLKIQRTQQEDSAVYLCASSGDRGGGELFFGEGSRLTVL.

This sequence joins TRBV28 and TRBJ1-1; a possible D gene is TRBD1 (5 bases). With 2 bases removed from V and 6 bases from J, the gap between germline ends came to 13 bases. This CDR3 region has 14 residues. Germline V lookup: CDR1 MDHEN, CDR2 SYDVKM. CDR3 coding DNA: TGTGCCAGCAGTTTAAGGCCGCCCAGGGCTGAAGCTTTCTTT. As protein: CASSLRPPRAEAFF. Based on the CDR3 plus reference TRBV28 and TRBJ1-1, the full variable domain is DVKVTQSSRYLVKRTGEKVFLECVQDMDHENMFWYRQDPGLGLRLIYFSYDVKMKEKGDIPEGYSVSREKKERFSLILESASTNQTSMYLCASSLRPPRAEAFFGQGTRLTVV.

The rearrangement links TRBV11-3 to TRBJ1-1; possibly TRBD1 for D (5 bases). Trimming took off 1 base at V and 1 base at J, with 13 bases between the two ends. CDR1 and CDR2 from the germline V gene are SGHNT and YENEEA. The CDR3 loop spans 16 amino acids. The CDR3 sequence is CASSLGRGRENTEAFF. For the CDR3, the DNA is TGTGCCAGCAGCTTAGGGAGGGGCCGGGAGAACACTGAAGCTTTCTTT.

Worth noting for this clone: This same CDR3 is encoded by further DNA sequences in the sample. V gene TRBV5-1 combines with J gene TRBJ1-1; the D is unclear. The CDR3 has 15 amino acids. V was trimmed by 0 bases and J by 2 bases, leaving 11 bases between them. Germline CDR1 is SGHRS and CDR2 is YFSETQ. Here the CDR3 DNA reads TGCGCCAGCAGCTTGGCGGTGACAACTAACACTGAAGCTTTCTTT. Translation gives CASSLAVTTNTEAFF.

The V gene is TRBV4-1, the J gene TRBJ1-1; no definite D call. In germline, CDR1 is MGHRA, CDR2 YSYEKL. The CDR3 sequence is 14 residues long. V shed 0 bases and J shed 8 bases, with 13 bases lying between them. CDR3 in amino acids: CASSQDQAVVEAFF. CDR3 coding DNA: TGCGCCAGCAGCCAAGATCAGGCTGTGGTGGAAGCTTTCTTT.

Here the CDR3 reads CASSEESRGYQPQHF. In nucleotides, the CDR3 is TGTGCCAGCAGTGAAGAGTCCAGGGGATACCAGCCCCAGCATTTT. This chain connects TRBV6-1 to TRBJ1-5; D is perhaps TRBD1 (6 bases). Trimming removed 1 base at V and 7 bases at J, with 14 bases between. Germline assignment: CDR1 MNHNS and CDR2 SASEGT. CDR3 length: 15 residues.

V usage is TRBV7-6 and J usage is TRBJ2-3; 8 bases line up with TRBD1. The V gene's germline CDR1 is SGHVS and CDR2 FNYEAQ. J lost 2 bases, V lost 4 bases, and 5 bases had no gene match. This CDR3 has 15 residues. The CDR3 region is CASSSWTGFTDTQYF. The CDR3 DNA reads TGTGCCAGCAGCTCATGGACAGGGTTCACAGATACGCAGTATTTT.

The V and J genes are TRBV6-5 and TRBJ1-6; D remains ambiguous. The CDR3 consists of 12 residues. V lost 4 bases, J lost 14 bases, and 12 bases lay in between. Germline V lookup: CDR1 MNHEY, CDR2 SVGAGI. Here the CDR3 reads CASSSWGGTLHF. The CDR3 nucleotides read TGTGCCAGCAGTTCCTGGGGAGGCACCCTCCACTTT.

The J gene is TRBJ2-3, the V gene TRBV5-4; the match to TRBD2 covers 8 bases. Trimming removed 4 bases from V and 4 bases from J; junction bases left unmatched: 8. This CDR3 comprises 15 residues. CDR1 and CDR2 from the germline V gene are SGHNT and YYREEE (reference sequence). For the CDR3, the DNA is TGTGCCAGCAGCCCGGGGGGGGGCAGAGCAGATACGCAGTATTTT. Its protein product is CASSPGGGRADTQYF.

CDR3 nucleotides: TGTGCCAGCAGGTTGAGGGCGGGGGCTAGCACAGATACGCAGTATTTT. This gives the protein CASRLRAGASTDTQYF. The rearrangement joins TRBV5-4 to TRBJ2-3, with D perhaps matching TRBD2 (7 bases). Trimming took off 5 bases at V and 0 bases at J, with 16 bases between the two ends. Per the germline V gene, CDR1 is SGHNT and CDR2 is YYREEE (reference sequence). The CDR3 totals 16 residues.

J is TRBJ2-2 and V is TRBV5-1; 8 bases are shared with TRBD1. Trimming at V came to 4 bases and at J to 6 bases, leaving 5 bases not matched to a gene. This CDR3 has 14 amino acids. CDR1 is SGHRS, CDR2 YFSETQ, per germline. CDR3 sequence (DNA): TGCGCCAGCAGCCCGGGACAGGTGGCCGGGGAGCTGTTTTTT. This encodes CASSPGQVAGELFF.

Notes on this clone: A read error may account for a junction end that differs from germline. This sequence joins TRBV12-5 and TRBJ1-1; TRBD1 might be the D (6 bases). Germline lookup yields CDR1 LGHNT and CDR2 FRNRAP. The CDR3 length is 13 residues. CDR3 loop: CASGFTGTVGVEF. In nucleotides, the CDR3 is TGTGCTAGTGGTTTTACAGGGACGGTGGGGGTCGAATTT.

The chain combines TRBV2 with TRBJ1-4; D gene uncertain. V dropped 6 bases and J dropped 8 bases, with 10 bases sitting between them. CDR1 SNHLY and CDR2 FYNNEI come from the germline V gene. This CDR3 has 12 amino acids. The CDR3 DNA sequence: TGTGCCAGCAGAGAGGGCGGAGAAAAACTGTTTTTT. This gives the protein CASREGGEKLFF.

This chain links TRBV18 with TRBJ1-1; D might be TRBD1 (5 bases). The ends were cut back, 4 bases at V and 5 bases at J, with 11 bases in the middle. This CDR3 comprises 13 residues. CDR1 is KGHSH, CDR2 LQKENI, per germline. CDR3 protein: CASSRRVETEAFF. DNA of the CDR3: TGTGCCAGCTCACGCAGGGTTGAAACTGAAGCTTTCTTT.

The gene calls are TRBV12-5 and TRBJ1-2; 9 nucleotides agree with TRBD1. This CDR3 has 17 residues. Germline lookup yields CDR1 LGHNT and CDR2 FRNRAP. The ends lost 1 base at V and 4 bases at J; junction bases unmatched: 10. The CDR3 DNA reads TGTGCTAGTGGTTTGGCTACCGGGACAGGGACTCTCTATGGCTACACCTTC. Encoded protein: CASGLATGTGTLYGYTF. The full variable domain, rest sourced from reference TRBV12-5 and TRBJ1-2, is DARVTQTPRHKVTEMGQEVTMRCQPILGHNTVFWYRQTMMQGLELLAYFRNRAPLDDSGMPKDRFSAEMPDATLATLKIQPSEPRDSAVYFCASGLATGTGTLYGYTFGSGTRLTVV.

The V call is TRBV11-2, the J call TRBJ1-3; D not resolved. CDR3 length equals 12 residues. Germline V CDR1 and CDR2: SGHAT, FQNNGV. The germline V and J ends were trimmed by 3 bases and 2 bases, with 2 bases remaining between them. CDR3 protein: CASSFTGNTIYF. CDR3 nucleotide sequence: TGTGCCAGCAGCTTTACTGGAAACACCATATATTTT.

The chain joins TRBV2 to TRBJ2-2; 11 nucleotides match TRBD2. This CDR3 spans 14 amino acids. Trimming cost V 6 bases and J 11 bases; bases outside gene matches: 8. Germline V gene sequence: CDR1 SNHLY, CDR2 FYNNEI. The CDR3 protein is CASRLAGAQLELFF. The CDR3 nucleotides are TGTGCCAGCAGACTAGCGGGGGCCCAGCTAGAGCTGTTTTTT.

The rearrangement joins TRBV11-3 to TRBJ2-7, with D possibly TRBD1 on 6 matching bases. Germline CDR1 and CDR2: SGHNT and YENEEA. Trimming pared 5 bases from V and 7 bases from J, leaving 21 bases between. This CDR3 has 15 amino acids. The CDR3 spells CASSADGTRRREQYF. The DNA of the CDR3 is TGTGCCAGCAGCGCCGACGGGACAAGACGAAGAGAGCAGTACTTC.